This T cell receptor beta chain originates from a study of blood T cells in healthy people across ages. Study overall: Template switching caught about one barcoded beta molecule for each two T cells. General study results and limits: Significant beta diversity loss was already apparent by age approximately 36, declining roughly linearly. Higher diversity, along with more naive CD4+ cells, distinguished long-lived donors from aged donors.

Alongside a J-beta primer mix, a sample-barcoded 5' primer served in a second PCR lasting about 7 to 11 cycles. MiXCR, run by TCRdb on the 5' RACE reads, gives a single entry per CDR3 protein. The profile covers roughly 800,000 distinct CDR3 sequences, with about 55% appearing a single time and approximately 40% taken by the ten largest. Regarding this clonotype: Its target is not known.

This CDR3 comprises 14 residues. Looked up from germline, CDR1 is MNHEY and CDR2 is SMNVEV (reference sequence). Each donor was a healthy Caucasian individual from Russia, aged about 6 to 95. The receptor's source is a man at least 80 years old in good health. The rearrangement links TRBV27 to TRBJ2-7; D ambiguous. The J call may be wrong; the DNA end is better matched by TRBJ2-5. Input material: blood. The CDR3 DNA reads TGTGCCAGCAGTTACTCGATAGAGTACGAGACCCAGTACTTC. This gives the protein CASSYSIEYETQYF.